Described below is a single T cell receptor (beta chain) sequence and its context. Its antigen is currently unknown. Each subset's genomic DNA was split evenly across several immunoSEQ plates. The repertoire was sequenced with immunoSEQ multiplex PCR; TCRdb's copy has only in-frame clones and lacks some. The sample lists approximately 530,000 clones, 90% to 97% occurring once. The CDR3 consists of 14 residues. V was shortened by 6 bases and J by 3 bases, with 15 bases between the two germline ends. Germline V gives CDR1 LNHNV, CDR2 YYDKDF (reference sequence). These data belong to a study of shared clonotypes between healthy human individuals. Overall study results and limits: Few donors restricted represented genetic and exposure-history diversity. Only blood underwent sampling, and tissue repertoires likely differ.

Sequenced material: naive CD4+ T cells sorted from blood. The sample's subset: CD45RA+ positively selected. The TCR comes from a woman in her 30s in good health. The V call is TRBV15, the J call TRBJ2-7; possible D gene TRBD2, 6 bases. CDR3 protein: CATSLSGRLYEQYF. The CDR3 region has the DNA TGTGCCACCAGTCTTAGCGGTAGACTCTACGAGCAGTACTTC.